These 19 T cell receptor beta chains were sequenced from one sample in a study of cytomegalovirus exposure and HLA in healthy donors. The table came from immunoSEQ multiplex PCR; TCRdb's copy has only in-frame clones and leaves some out. In the table there are around 190,000 clones, approximately 78% of which are singletons. Material: PBMCs. These receptors were collected from a woman in her 30s in good health and CMV-seronegative.

This chain joins TRBV14 and TRBJ1-4; D is undetermined. The CDR3 totals 17 residues. Germline assignment: CDR1 SGHDN and CDR2 FVKESK. V lost 2 bases and J lost 0, with 13 bases in between. CDR3 bases: TGTGCCAGCAGCCAAATTTCCCAGTCACCAACTAATGAAAAACTGTTTTTT. Translated, it gives CASSQISQSPTNEKLFF.

This clone was seen a handful of times. Written as DNA, the CDR3 is TGTGCCAGCACTCCCGGGGGCTATGGCTACACCTTC. Translation: CASTPGGYGYTF. This rearrangement joins TRBV28 to TRBJ1-2; perhaps TRBD1 as D (5 bases). The V gene's germline CDR1 is MDHEN and CDR2 SYDVKM. This CDR3 spans 12 amino acids. V lost 7 bases and J 4 bases, leaving 10 bases between the germline ends.

The gene calls are TRBV30 and TRBJ2-7, with 7 bases identical to TRBD1. Trimming cost V 5 bases and J 0 bases; bases outside gene matches: 7. CDR1 GTSNPN and CDR2 SVGIG come from the germline V gene (reference sequence). This CDR3 region has 14 residues. CDR3 sequence: CAWGRQGPSYEQYF. The CDR3 nucleotides read TGTGCCTGGGGAAGACAGGGCCCCTCCTACGAGCAGTACTTC.

The chain has TRBV2 and TRBJ2-2, with 16 positions matching TRBD2. CDR3 length equals 16 residues. CDR1 SNHLY and CDR2 FYNNEI come from the germline V gene. After removal of 6 bases from V and 4 bases from J, the junction contained 2 bases not matched to a gene. The CDR3 bases are TGTGCCAGCAGCGGGACTAGCGGGAGGGGCACCGGGGAGCTGTTTTTT. This encodes CASSGTSGRGTGELFF. The full variable domain, completed using reference TRBV2 and TRBJ2-2, is EPEVTQTPSHQVTQMGQEVILRCVPISNHLYFYWYRQILGQKVEFLVSFYNNEISEKSEIFDDQFSVERPDGSNFTLKIRSTKLEDSAMYFCASSGTSGRGTGELFFGEGSRLTVL.

This clone was seen just once. The J gene is TRBJ2-7, the V gene TRBV5-4; TRBD1 agrees at 8 bases. J lost 2 bases, V lost 0 bases, and 4 bases had no gene match. Germline V gene sequence: CDR1 SGHNT, CDR2 YYREEE (reference sequence). The CDR3 covers 15 residues. The CDR3 loop is CASSLGGTGPYEQYF. CDR3 nucleotides: TGTGCCAGCAGCTTGGGCGGGACAGGACCCTACGAGCAGTACTTC.

The chain employs TRBV6-5 and TRBJ1-4; TRBD1 matches at 11 bases. V lost 6 bases and J lost 8; bases outside the gene matches: 8. The CDR3 is 15 residues long. In germline, CDR1 is MNHEY, CDR2 SVGAGI. The CDR3 loop reads CASSDAGTGGEKLFF. In DNA form, the CDR3 reads TGTGCCAGCAGCGACGCCGGGACAGGGGGAGAAAAACTGTTTTTT.

The gene calls are TRBV7-9 and TRBJ2-5; D call uncertain. V was trimmed by 2 bases and J by 1 base, leaving 8 bases between them. Germline CDR1 reads SEHNR; CDR2 reads FQNEAQ (reference sequence). The CDR3 is 14 amino acids. The CDR3 region has the DNA TGTGCCAGCAGCTTAAAATACATCCAAGAGACCCAGTACTTC. Its protein product is CASSLKYIQETQYF.

The chain joins TRBV2 to TRBJ1-6; D remains unclear. In germline, CDR1 is SNHLY, CDR2 FYNNEI. The CDR3 is 15 residues long. Deletions cut 6 bases from V and 5 bases from J, with 14 bases between. CDR3 DNA: TGTGCCAGCAGCCATCAAGGGAGGGATAATTCACCCCTCCACTTT. Protein: CASSHQGRDNSPLHF.

V gene TRBV5-1 combines with J gene TRBJ2-1; 12 bases are shared with TRBD2. Germline CDR1 reads SGHRS; CDR2 reads YFSETQ. Trimming cost V 3 bases and J 6 bases; bases outside gene matches: 4. The CDR3 is 15 amino acids. CDR3 DNA sequence: TGCGCCAGCAGCTCCGGACTAGCGGGATTCAATGAGCAGTTCTTC. Translation gives CASSSGLAGFNEQFF.

CDR3 region: CASKDQARGYNSPLHF. The CDR3 DNA follows: TGTGCCAGTAAGGACCAAGCCAGGGGATATAATTCACCCCTCCACTTT. This chain connects TRBV19 to TRBJ1-6; perhaps TRBD1 as D (6 bases). This CDR3 has 16 amino acids. V lost 7 bases and J 4 bases, leaving 17 bases between the germline ends. The V gene's germline CDR1 is LNHDA and CDR2 SQIVND (reference sequence).

This clone was seen only once. This chain uses TRBV6-1 with TRBJ2-7, with 11 bases aligning to TRBD1. The CDR3 totals 14 residues. Germline loops: CDR1 MNHNS, CDR2 SASEGT. V was clipped by 8 bases and J by 2 bases; unmatched bases: 5. The CDR3 reads CASRTGGVAYEQYF. The DNA of the CDR3 is TGTGCCAGCCGGACAGGGGGCGTCGCCTACGAGCAGTACTTC.

The sample holds a few counts of this clone. This chain connects TRBV28 to TRBJ1-5; D is perhaps TRBD1 (6 bases). From germline, CDR1 is MDHEN and CDR2 SYDVKM. With 6 bases removed from V and 9 bases from J, the gap between germline ends came to 18 bases. The CDR3 spans 14 residues. CDR3 nucleotide sequence: TGTGCCAGCAGAGGAACAGGGAGCGTTTCGCCCCAGCATTTT. Protein product: CASRGTGSVSPQHF. Complete variable domain (other parts from reference TRBV28 and TRBJ1-5): DVKVTQSSRYLVKRTGEKVFLECVQDMDHENMFWYRQDPGLGLRLIYFSYDVKMKEKGDIPEGYSVSREKKERFSLILESASTNQTSMYLCASRGTGSVSPQHFGDGTRLSIL.

The V call is TRBV5-6, the J call TRBJ2-7; maybe TRBD1 (5 bases). V was cut by 4 bases and J by 0 bases, with 23 bases left in between. The CDR3 covers 18 residues. Germline V gives CDR1 SGHDT, CDR2 YYEEEE. The CDR3 sequence: CASSPPGHAPRSSYEQYF. CDR3 DNA: TGTGCCAGCAGCCCTCCCGGACACGCCCCACGGAGCTCCTACGAGCAGTACTTC.

V usage is TRBV30 and J usage is TRBJ1-5; 9 bases are a match to TRBD1. V gave up 5 bases and J gave up 0 bases; unmatched junction bases: 11. Germline V gives CDR1 GTSNPN, CDR2 SVGIG (reference sequence). This CDR3 contains 17 residues. The CDR3 bases are TGTGCCTGGGCAAAAACAGGGGGCGCCTATAGCAATCAGCCCCAGCATTTT. Its translation: CAWAKTGGAYSNQPQHF.

This chain uses TRBV18 with TRBJ1-1, with D possibly TRBD1 on 5 matching bases. CDR3 size: 16 residues. V lost 3 bases, J lost 0 bases, and 14 bases lay in between. The germline gives CDR1 KGHSH, CDR2 LQKENI. The CDR3 region has the DNA TGTGCCAGCTCACCTCTGTCGACAGCACTGAACACTGAAGCTTTCTTT. Translating gives CASSPLSTALNTEAFF.

CDR3 sequence: CASSYSGTSPVDEQFF. Here the CDR3 DNA reads TGTGCCAGCAGTTACTCTGGGACTAGCCCCGTGGATGAGCAGTTCTTC. The rearrangement uses TRBV6-5 and TRBJ2-1, with 9 nucleotides matching TRBD2. CDR1 and CDR2 (germline): MNHEY, SVGAGI. J was trimmed by 8 bases and V by 0 bases; bases with no gene match: 8. The length of the CDR3 is 16 residues.

The chain joins TRBV7-9 to TRBJ1-2, with TRBD1 as a possible D gene (6 bases). This CDR3 contains 12 residues. Germline V lookup: CDR1 SEHNR, CDR2 FQNEAQ (reference sequence). Trimming took 5 bases from V and 8 from J, leaving 12 bases between them. Written as DNA, the CDR3 is TGTGCCAGCAGCACAGGGTCACGGGGCTACACCTTC. This gives the protein CASSTGSRGYTF.

This chain connects TRBV15 to TRBJ1-2; 7 positions match TRBD1. V dropped 4 bases and J dropped 2; count of bases not matched to a gene: 7. The CDR3 is 15 amino acids. Germline assignment: CDR1 LNHNV and CDR2 YYDKDF (reference sequence). The CDR3, as DNA: TGTGCCACCAGCATAAAGACAGGGCCAAACTATGGCTACACCTTC. Amino acids: CATSIKTGPNYGYTF.

The chain links TRBV6-6 to TRBJ2-2; no definite D call. The germline gives CDR1 MNHNY, CDR2 SVGAGI (reference sequence). V dropped 8 bases and J dropped 4 bases, with 14 bases sitting between them. CDR3 size: 14 residues. The CDR3 reads CASRTTRTTGELFF. In DNA form, the CDR3 reads TGTGCCAGCCGAACGACACGAACCACCGGGGAGCTGTTTTTT.